A selection of T cell receptor beta chains follows, all from one sample in a study of cytomegalovirus exposure and HLA in healthy donors. The data were produced by immunoSEQ multiplex PCR, yet TCRdb's version contains in-frame clones alone and is incomplete. There are 80,000 to 100,000 clones in the sample; about three quarters occur only once, and roughly 7.3% lies in the top ten. Sequencing was performed on PBMCs. The receptor set was obtained from a man in his fifties or sixties in good health and CMV-seropositive. CDR3s include the opening cysteine and the closing phenylalanine or tryptophan. A D gene is named only where the DNA matches it firmly. Clone size is stated in some rows and not others, as once, few, many or a class when expanded.

j_gene	abundance	v_gene	d_gene	CDR3nt	CDR3aa
TRBJ2-5	.	TRBV4-1	TRBD1	TGCGCCAGCAGCCAGGACGGACAGGGGTGGGAGACCCAGTACTTC	CASSQDGQGWETQYF
TRBJ2-3	.	TRBV30	.	TGTGCCTGGAGTGTACTAGGGGGGGTAGCAGATACGCAGTATTTT	CAWSVLGGVADTQYF
TRBJ1-2	.	TRBV7-2	TRBD1	TGTGCCAGCAGCTTACAGAAGACAGGGTACTATGGCTACACCTTC	CASSLQKTGYYGYTF
TRBJ2-6	.	TRBV27	TRBD1	TGTGCCAGCAGTTCCTCGCCGGGACAGGGGGCGGGTGGGGCCAACGTCCTGACTTTC	CASSSSPGQGAGGANVLTF
TRBJ1-6	.	TRBV7-2	.	TGTGCCAGCGGGCAGGGGACATATAATTCACCCCTCCACTTT	CASGQGTYNSPLHF
TRBJ1-1	.	TRBV5-1	.	TGCGCCAGCAGCTTATCCGGGGACATCAGGAACACTGAAGCTTTCTTT	CASSLSGDIRNTEAFF
TRBJ2-7	.	TRBV5-1	.	TGCGCCAGCAGCTTGGAGGTGGGGGCTGGGAACGAGCAGTACTTC	CASSLEVGAGNEQYF
TRBJ1-2	.	TRBV28	TRBD1	TGTGCCAGCAGACACGGGACAGTCTATGGCTACACCTTC	CASRHGTVYGYTF
TRBJ1-5	.	TRBV6-1	.	TGTGCCAGCAGGGAGACAGAGATCAGCAATCAGCCCCAGCATTTT	CASRETEISNQPQHF
TRBJ1-2	once	TRBV6-1	TRBD1	TGTGCCAGCAGTGCAAAAATAAACAGGGGCCCTAGCTATGGCTACACCTTC	CASSAKINRGPSYGYTF
TRBJ1-4	few	TRBV27	TRBD1	TGTGCCAGCAGTGGCACAGGGGCCACTAATGAAAAACTGTTTTTT	CASSGTGATNEKLFF
TRBJ2-1	.	TRBV30	.	TGTGCCTGGAGGGCTAATGAGCAGTTCTTC	CAWRANEQFF
TRBJ1-1	.	TRBV5-1	TRBD1	TGCGCCAGCAGCTCCCCTGCCGGGACAGGGGGGATGAATGCTTTCTTT	CASSSPAGTGGMNAFF
TRBJ2-4	.	TRBV30	TRBD1	TGTGCCTGGAGTGGTGGGACAGGGTCCTCGTACATTCAGTACTTC	CAWSGGTGSSYIQYF
TRBJ2-7	.	TRBV5-6	.	TGTGCCAGCAGCATACAGGGCTACGAGCAGTACTTC	CASSIQGYEQYF
TRBJ1-1	.	TRBV19	.	TGTGCCAGTAGTATAACGGGGCTACAGGGCAACACTGAAGCTTTCTTT	CASSITGLQGNTEAFF
TRBJ2-7	.	TRBV7-9	TRBD1	TGTGCCAGCAGCTTAGCGGGACAGGGCTCCTACGAGCAGTACTTC	CASSLAGQGSYEQYF
TRBJ1-1	.	TRBV7-9	.	TGTGCCAGCAGCGCGGCTGAAGCTTTCTTT	CASSAAEAFF
TRBJ2-3	.	TRBV4-1	.	TGCGCCAGCAGCCAAATACAGGGTCGGGGTACAGATACGCAGTATTTT	CASSQIQGRGTDTQYF
TRBJ2-7	.	TRBV10-3	.	TGTGCCATCAGTGAATTACAGGGAAGTTACGAGCAGTACTTC	CAISELQGSYEQYF
TRBJ1-6	.	TRBV18	TRBD1	TGTGCCAGCTCACCACTTGGGCCCGGGACAGGGAATTCAGCCCTCCACTTT	CASSPLGPGTGNSALHF
TRBJ1-5	once	TRBV27	.	TGTGCCAGCAGTTTAAGTTCCTTCGGGACATGGCAGCCCCAGAATTTT	CASSLSSFGTWQPQNF
TRBJ2-7	.	TRBV9	.	TGTGCCAGCAGGCTGGGCGGGGGCATAACCTACGAGCAGTACTTC	CASRLGGGITYEQYF
TRBJ2-5	.	TRBV2	TRBD2	TGTGCCAGCAGTATTCTAGCGGGGGGGCTGGGAGAGACCCAGTACTTC	CASSILAGGLGETQYF
TRBJ1-1	few	TRBV30	.	TGTGCCTGGACCAAACTGACAGGGAACACTGAAGCTTTCTTT	CAWTKLTGNTEAFF
TRBJ1-4	few	TRBV5-4	TRBD1	TGTGCCAGCAGCCAAAAGGGGGCGCCGGGTGAAAAACTGTTTTTT	CASSQKGAPGEKLFF
TRBJ2-5	.	TRBV11-2	.	TGTGCCAGCAGCGGACCGGGGGGCCGGGAGACCCAGTACTTC	CASSGPGGRETQYF
TRBJ2-5	.	TRBV7-3	TRBD2	TGTGCCAGCAGCTGGACTAGCGGGGGGGCCACGGAGACCCAGTACTTC	CASSWTSGGATETQYF
TRBJ2-3	.	TRBV9	TRBD1	TGTGCCAGCAGCGAGACTCCGGGACAGGGGCGTCATACGCAGTATTTT	CASSETPGQGRHTQYF
TRBJ2-5	.	TRBV28	TRBD1	TGTGCCAGCAGTTTATGGGGACAGGGACAAGAGACCCAGTACTTC	CASSLWGQGQETQYF
TRBJ1-1	once	TRBV6-5	.	TGTGCCAGCAGTTACTCAGCCAGGGTGGGCACTGAAGCTTTCTTT	CASSYSARVGTEAFF
TRBJ1-2	.	TRBV2	TRBD1	TGTGCCAGCGGAGAGACAGGGATTGGCTACACCTTC	CASGETGIGYTF
TRBJ1-3	.	TRBV4-3	.	TGCGCCAGCAGCCAAGAATCAGGGGCTGGAAACACCATATATTTT	CASSQESGAGNTIYF
TRBJ1-1	few	TRBV28	.	TGTGCCAGCAGTCTGCTAGAGGGAACGAACACTGAAGCTTTCTTT	CASSLLEGTNTEAFF
TRBJ1-2	.	TRBV5-1	.	TGCGCCAGCAGCTTGCAACCGGGGGACTATGGCTACCCCTTC	CASSLQPGDYGYPF
TRBJ2-7	.	TRBV9	TRBD1	TGTGCCAGCAGCGAGGGCGCGGGACAGGGGTACGAGCAGTACTTC	CASSEGAGQGYEQYF
TRBJ2-7	.	TRBV6-5	.	TGTGCCAGCAAGGCGCCAAACGGACAAAGCTACGAGCAGTACTTC	CASKAPNGQSYEQYF
TRBJ1-2	.	TRBV27	.	TGTGCCAGCAGTCCTACGGGTGGCAGATCCTATGGCTACACCTTC	CASSPTGGRSYGYTF
TRBJ1-4	.	TRBV12-5	TRBD1	TGTGCTAGTGGTTTAACAGGGGCGATAAATGAAAAACTGTTTTTT	CASGLTGAINEKLFF
TRBJ1-1	.	TRBV10-3	.	TGTGCCATCAGTGGTTCACCCGGGCCAGGGAAGGACACTGAAGCTTTCTTT	CAISGSPGPGKDTEAFF
TRBJ2-3	few	TRBV7-2	.	TGTGCCAGCAGCTTCGGAGGGGGCGGTACGCAGTATTTT	CASSFGGGGTQYF
TRBJ2-5	.	TRBV7-3	TRBD2	TGTGCCAGCAGCTTAGGGAGCGGGGAAGAGACCCAGTACTTC	CASSLGSGEETQYF
TRBJ2-4	.	TRBV6-1	TRBD2	TGTGCCAGCAGTGAACTGCCTAGCGGGGGGTCGGCCAAAAACATTCAGTACTTC	CASSELPSGGSAKNIQYF
TRBJ2-5	.	TRBV6-5	.	TGTGCCAGCAGCAACAGGGTCTCGGAGACCCAGTACTTC	CASSNRVSETQYF
TRBJ2-1	once	TRBV6-5	TRBD2	TGTGCCAGCAGTTACCGGCCTAGCGGGGGGGCGCATGAGCAGTTCTTC	CASSYRPSGGAHEQFF
TRBJ1-5	.	TRBV30	.	TGTGCCTGGAGTAAAGATAGCAATCAGCCCCAGAATTTT	CAWSKDSNQPQNF
TRBJ1-6	.	TRBV18	TRBD1	TGTGCCAGCTCACCTAGAACAGGGGGAGGTTCACCCCTCCACTTT	CASSPRTGGGSPLHF
TRBJ2-1	.	TRBV7-8	TRBD2	TGTGCCAGCAGCCCTTTAGCGGGGGGCTACTACAATGAGCAGTTCTTC	CASSPLAGGYYNEQFF